Shown below are 2 T cell receptor beta chains from a single sample sequenced in a study of T cells in Graves' hyperthyroidism and ophthalmopathy. The source material, RNA transcripts, was used to amplify TCR beta CDR3 regions. Carried out on the TCR CDR3, a first-round RT-PCR used the HTBI primer set. Each CDR3 protein gets one entry after TCRdb re-called the multiplex PCR reads with MiXCR. The sample has about 840,000 distinct CDR3 sequences, 35% to 45% seen once. The material sequenced was blood. All receptors come from a man in his late teens or twenties with Graves' hyperthyroidism.

The V and J genes are TRBV20-1 and TRBJ2-2; possibly TRBD1 for D (5 bases). CDR3 length: 13 residues. Trimming removed 1 base at V and 4 bases at J, with 7 bases between. CDR1 and CDR2 (germline): DFQATT, SNEGSKA (reference sequence). The CDR3 protein is CSARVDSTGELFF. The CDR3 DNA follows: TGCAGTGCTAGAGTAGACAGCACCGGGGAGCTGTTTTTT.

This chain joins TRBV9 and TRBJ1-3; D perhaps matches TRBD1 (5 bases). This CDR3 contains 15 residues. V was shortened by 2 bases and J by 4 bases, with 13 bases between the two germline ends. CDR1 is SGDLS, CDR2 YYNGEE, per germline. CDR3 loop: CASSVMSQGGNTIYF. The DNA for the CDR3 is TGTGCCAGCAGCGTTATGAGCCAGGGAGGAAACACCATATATTTT.